These T cell receptor beta chains were read from a single sample in a study of T cell responses to AZD1222 COVID-19 vaccine. Here immunoSEQ multiplex PCR was the method, and the copy in TCRdb shows in-frame clones only, minus some. The sample holds approximately 120,000 clones, 90% to 95% seen once. The material was peripheral blood, obtained on day 0 of AZD1222 vaccination. These receptors were obtained from an adult in good health. Each CDR3 is given with its conserved first and last residue. D genes are given only for firm matches. Expanded clones are given a class, and other clones once, few, many or no size at all.

clone_size d_call j_call v_call cdr3_aa cdr3_nt
once - TRBJ1-2 TRBV25-1 CASSAPGARYGYTF TGTGCCAGCAGTGCCCCTGGAGCCCGCTATGGCTACACCTTC
- - TRBJ2-7 TRBV21-1 CASSIRDRPLEQYF TGTGCCAGCAGCATCCGGGACAGACCCCTAGAGCAGTACTTC
- TRBD1 TRBJ1-4 TRBV4-3 CASSHINRDRGYSSEKLFF TGCGCCAGCAGCCACATCAACCGGGACAGGGGGTATTCTAGTGAAAAACTGTTTTTT
- TRBD1 TRBJ2-7 TRBV6-2/TRBV6-3 CASSSGGIPYEQYF TGTGCCAGCAGTTCAGGGGGCATCCCCTACGAGCAGTACTTC
- TRBD2 TRBJ2-7 TRBV7-2 CASSTASGGSAYEQYF TGTGCCAGCAGCACCGCTAGCGGGGGGTCAGCCTACGAGCAGTACTTC
- TRBD1 TRBJ1-1 TRBV6-5 CASKDRGLEAFF TGTGCCAGCAAAGACAGGGGGCTGGAAGCTTTCTTT
- - TRBJ2-3 TRBV7-3 CASSLIAGSLDTQYF TGTGCCAGCAGCTTAATAGCTGGTAGTTTGGATACGCAGTATTTT
- - TRBJ2-7 TRBV5-8 CASSFRGSSYEQYF TGTGCCAGCAGCTTTAGGGGGAGCTCCTACGAGCAGTACTTC
- TRBD1 TRBJ2-5 TRBV18 CASSPLTGQETQYF TGTGCCAGCTCACCTCTGACAGGGCAAGAGACCCAGTACTTC
- - TRBJ1-2 TRBV6-5 CASSPGLIGGYTF TGTGCCAGCAGCCCCGGGCTGATAGGAGGCTACACCTTC
- TRBD2 TRBJ2-3 TRBV7-9 CASSLARSSGGVQYF TGTGCCAGCAGCTTAGCGCGCTCTAGCGGGGGGGTGCAGTATTTT
- - TRBJ1-2 TRBV9 CASSVDLRGQGYTF TGTGCCAGCAGCGTAGATCTCCGGGGCCAAGGCTACACCTTC
- TRBD2 TRBJ2-7 TRBV19 CASSVLTSGRSYEQYF TGTGCCAGTAGTGTGCTGACTAGCGGACGGTCCTACGAGCAGTACTTC
- TRBD1 TRBJ2-6 TRBV27 CASTPQGALSGANVLTF TGTGCCAGCACCCCGCAGGGGGCGCTTTCTGGGGCCAACGTCCTGACTTTC
- TRBD1 TRBJ1-5 TRBV10-3 CAISPRGQGDAPQHF TGTGCCATCAGTCCTCGGGGACAGGGGGACGCGCCCCAGCATTTT
- - TRBJ2-7 TRBV18 CASSPTRGTAYEQYF TGTGCCAGCTCACCGACACGGGGGACAGCCTACGAGCAGTACTTC
- - TRBJ1-6 TRBV14 CASSPMDRINSPLHF TGTGCCAGCAGCCCCATGGACCGCATTAATTCACCCCTCCACTTT
- - TRBJ1-5 TRBV19 CASSIRQGSQPQHF TGTGCCAGTAGTATTAGGCAGGGCAGCCAGCCCCAGCATTTT
- TRBD1 TRBJ1-2 TRBV3-1/TRBV3-2 CASSQETGGHGYTF TGTGCCAGCAGCCAAGAGACAGGGGGCCATGGCTACACCTTC
- - TRBJ1-4 TRBV5-5 CASSLRGRVLATNEKLFF TGTGCCAGCAGCTTAAGGGGACGTGTACTTGCAACTAATGAAAAACTGTTTTTT
- TRBD1 TRBJ2-7 TRBV5-1 CASSYKPTGVDEQYF TGCGCCAGCAGCTACAAGCCGACAGGGGTAGACGAGCAGTACTTC
once - TRBJ2-7 TRBV6-6 CASSPTTYEQYF TGTGCCAGCAGCCCGACAACCTACGAGCAGTACTTC
few - TRBJ2-7 TRBV10-3 CAISGGVSYEQYF TGTGCCATCAGTGGCGGGGTTTCCTACGAGCAGTACTTC
- TRBD2 TRBJ2-3 TRBV7-9 CASSLLAGGKDTQYF TGTGCCAGCAGCTTACTAGCGGGGGGGAAAGATACGCAGTATTTT
- TRBD1 TRBJ2-7 TRBV11-3 CASSLPQGQGDYEQYF TGTGCCAGCAGCTTGCCCCAAGGACAGGGGGACTACGAGCAGTACTTC
- - TRBJ1-1 TRBV7-9 CASSLEDTTEAFF TGTGCCAGCAGCTTAGAGGATACCACTGAAGCTTTCTTT